These 28 T cell receptor beta chains were sequenced from one sample in a study of T cell responses to AZD1222 COVID-19 vaccine. The assay was immunoSEQ multiplex PCR, and TCRdb's table has in-frame clones only and misses some. The sample contains approximately 70,000 clones, approximately 80% of which appear only once. The specimen was peripheral blood, collected on day 0 of AZD1222 vaccination. The receptors stem from an adult in good health.

V usage is TRBV7-6 and J usage is TRBJ1-4; no clear D. The CDR3 covers 13 residues. Trimming pared 4 bases from V and 8 bases from J, leaving 11 bases between. Germline V lookup: CDR1 SGHVS, CDR2 FNYEAQ. The DNA for the CDR3 is TGTGCCAGCAGCTGGGGATTTGGAGAAAAACTGTTTTTT. Residues: CASSWGFGEKLFF. Full variable domain (rest looked up from reference TRBV7-6 and TRBJ1-4): GAGVSQSPRYKVTKRGQDVALRCDPISGHVSLYWYRQALGQGPEFLTYFNYEAQQDKSGLPNDRFSAERPEGSISTLTIQRTEQRDSAMYRCASSWGFGEKLFFGSGTQLSVL.

This clone was counted a few times. This chain links TRBV11-1 with TRBJ2-7; unclear D gene. V was cut by 1 base and J by 3 bases, with 10 bases left in between. The length of the CDR3 is 14 residues. CDR1 is SGHAT, CDR2 FQDESV, per germline (reference sequence). The CDR3 region is CASSLESSGYEQYF. As DNA, the CDR3 is TGTGCCAGCAGCTTAGAGTCTTCAGGCTACGAGCAGTACTTC.

This rearrangement joins TRBV5-6 to TRBJ2-7; D gene uncertain. Deletions cut 1 base from V and 0 bases from J, with 2 bases between. Germline CDR1 is SGHDT and CDR2 is YYEEEE. The CDR3 has 12 residues. The CDR3 region has the DNA TGTGCCAGCAGCTTGAGCTCCTACGAGCAGTACTTC. It translates to CASSLSSYEQYF.

This clone was observed a single time. The chain carries TRBV5-1 and TRBJ1-4; 9 nucleotides line up with TRBD1. CDR3 size: 15 residues. Germline assignment: CDR1 SGHRS and CDR2 YFSETQ. Trimming removed 4 bases from V and 5 bases from J; junction bases left unmatched: 6. The CDR3 DNA sequence: TGCGCCAGCAGCCATACCGGACAGGGGAATGAAAAACTGTTTTTT. It codes for CASSHTGQGNEKLFF.

In its sample, this clone was seen a few times. The chain recombines TRBV6-5 with TRBJ1-6; 8 bases fit TRBD1. The ends lost 6 bases at V and 9 bases at J; junction bases unmatched: 10. CDR1 and CDR2 from the germline V gene are MNHEY and SVGAGI. The CDR3 spans 15 residues. The CDR3 sequence is CASSFRQGQLSPLHF. For the CDR3, the DNA is TGTGCCAGCAGCTTCCGACAGGGGCAACTTTCACCCCTCCACTTT.

This chain links TRBV28 with TRBJ1-4, with 9 bases that match TRBD1. Germline CDR1 is MDHEN and CDR2 is SYDVKM. The CDR3 is made up of 15 amino acids. V shed 4 bases, J shed 8 bases, and the junction held 8 bases outside the gene matches. The CDR3 sequence: CASSSLTGGSEKLFF. The DNA of the CDR3 is TGTGCCAGCAGTTCTCTGACAGGGGGTTCGGAAAAACTGTTTTTT.

The chain is built from TRBV29-1 and TRBJ1-2; D uncertain. The germline CDR1 and CDR2 sequences are SQVTM and ANQGSEA. The V gene lost 1 base and the J gene lost 2 bases, with 20 bases spanning the gap. The CDR3 spans 17 residues. The CDR3 sequence is CSVEGMFGGTLNYGYTF. CDR3 bases: TGCAGCGTTGAAGGGATGTTTGGCGGCACCCTAAACTATGGCTACACCTTC.

This clone was recorded a few times. The V call is TRBV2, the J call TRBJ1-5, with D possibly TRBD1 on 6 matching bases. The V and J ends lost 6 bases and 0 bases respectively, with 9 bases between them. This CDR3 is built from 14 residues. Germline V gene data show CDR1 as SNHLY and CDR2 as FYNNEI. CDR3 coding DNA: TGTGCCAGCAGGCGGGACATTAGCAATCAGCCCCAGCATTTT. Protein product: CASRRDISNQPQHF.

The chain uses TRBV25-1 and TRBJ1-2; 9 bases are a match to TRBD1. Germline trimming cut 7 bases from V and 7 bases from J; bases unmatched to any gene: 7. The V gene's germline CDR1 is MGHDK and CDR2 SYGVNS. CDR3 length: 13 amino acids. CDR3: CASMGQGGIGYTF. Written as DNA, the CDR3 is TGTGCCAGCATGGGACAGGGTGGTATTGGCTACACCTTC.

This chain joins TRBV5-1 and TRBJ1-1; 7 bases are a match to TRBD1. Germline V gene lookup returns CDR1 SGHRS and CDR2 YFSETQ. V lost 1 base, J lost 2 bases, and 5 bases stayed unmatched. This CDR3 has 15 amino acids. The chain's CDR3 is CASSLWDSSNTEAFF. The CDR3 DNA follows: TGCGCCAGCAGCTTGTGGGACAGTTCTAACACTGAAGCTTTCTTT.

V is TRBV5-1 and J is TRBJ2-1; TRBD1 aligns across 7 bases. Germline assignment: CDR1 SGHRS and CDR2 YFSETQ. This CDR3 region has 15 residues. The V gene end was trimmed by 1 base and the J gene end by 5 bases; junction bases not matched to a gene: 6. The chain's CDR3 is CASSLRQGQHNEQFF. In DNA form, the CDR3 reads TGCGCCAGCAGCTTGAGGCAGGGACAGCACAATGAGCAGTTCTTC.

As DNA, the CDR3 is TGTGCCAGCAGCTTCCAGCCCCAAGAGACCCAGTACTTC. Translated, it gives CASSFQPQETQYF. The chain uses TRBV7-3 and TRBJ2-5; D is uncertain. The germline V gene has CDR1 SGHTA and CDR2 FQGTGA. The CDR3 is 13 residues long. With 3 bases removed from V and 1 base from J, the gap between germline ends came to 6 bases.

The rearrangement links TRBV7-9 to TRBJ1-2; perhaps TRBD1 as D (5 bases). V lost 3 bases, J lost 4 bases, and 15 bases lay in between. The CDR3 length is 15 residues. Germline V lookup: CDR1 SEHNR, CDR2 FQNEAQ (reference sequence). The CDR3 nucleotides read TGTGCCAGCAGCTTTAGACAGCAGCTCGGCTATGGCTACACCTTC. The encoded protein is CASSFRQQLGYGYTF.

V and J are TRBV13 and TRBJ2-1; D possibly matches TRBD1 or TRBD2 (5 bases each). CDR1 and CDR2 from the germline V gene are PRHDT and FYEKMQ (reference sequence). This CDR3 has 15 amino acids. Trimming stripped 6 bases from V and 4 bases from J, with 16 bases between. DNA for the CDR3: TGTGCCAGCAGTTACTCCCGGGACCAGTACAATGAGCAGTTCTTC. Translated: CASSYSRDQYNEQFF.

The rearrangement uses TRBV7-2 and TRBJ1-2; 7 nucleotides align to TRBD1. V shed 4 bases, J shed 2 bases, and the junction held 4 bases outside the gene matches. This CDR3 has 14 amino acids. Looked up from germline, CDR1 is SGHTA and CDR2 is FQGNSA. As DNA, the CDR3 is TGTGCCAGCAGCTGGGGACAGTTGAACTATGGCTACACCTTC. The encoded protein is CASSWGQLNYGYTF.

The chain links TRBV11-2 to TRBJ1-2, with D unresolved. The V end was cut by 5 bases, the J end by 2 bases, with 15 bases between. The CDR3 has 15 amino acids. Germline assignment: CDR1 SGHAT and CDR2 FQNNGV. Written as DNA, the CDR3 is TGTGCCAGCAGCCCAAACCCCACGGCGAACTATGGCTACACCTTC. Translated: CASSPNPTANYGYTF.

The chain recombines TRBV3-1 (or the pseudogene TRBV3-2) with TRBJ2-1, with 12 bases identical to TRBD2. The trim removed 3 bases at V and 10 bases at J, leaving 7 bases unmatched. The CDR3 has 15 residues. From germline, CDR1 is LGHDT and CDR2 YNNKEL (reference sequence). The CDR3 is CASSQGSLAGGEQFF. CDR3 bases: TGTGCCAGCAGCCAGGGTTCCCTAGCGGGGGGGGAGCAGTTCTTC.

The CDR3, as DNA: TGTGCCAGCAGCCCCTTCCCCAAGGGGCTTGCGGAGGGCTACACCTTC. Translation gives CASSPFPKGLAEGYTF. V is TRBV5-8 and J is TRBJ1-2; D perhaps matches TRBD1 (5 bases). Trimming pared 4 bases from V and 8 bases from J, leaving 24 bases between. CDR1 SGHTS and CDR2 YDEGEE come from the germline V gene. CDR3 length: 16 amino acids.

The V gene is TRBV18, the J gene TRBJ1-4, with 8 positions matching TRBD1. CDR3 length: 16 residues. J was trimmed by 2 bases and V by 4 bases; bases with no gene match: 6. Germline assignment: CDR1 KGHSH and CDR2 LQKENI. CDR3 loop: CASSLPYRGTNEKLFF. CDR3 sequence (DNA): TGTGCCAGCTCACTTCCCTACAGGGGGACTAATGAAAAACTGTTTTTT.

This chain joins TRBV7-2 and TRBJ1-2; D is uncertain. V was shortened by 6 bases and J by 4 bases, with 9 bases between the two germline ends. The CDR3 covers 12 residues. In germline, CDR1 is SGHTA, CDR2 FQGNSA. CDR3 amino acids: CASRPSGYGYTF. CDR3 DNA sequence: TGTGCCAGCAGGCCCAGCGGCTATGGCTACACCTTC.

This clone was seen once. This sequence joins TRBV10-3 and TRBJ1-5; D is possibly TRBD1 (5 bases). With 5 bases removed from V and 1 base from J, the gap between germline ends came to 18 bases. Per the germline V gene, CDR1 is ENHRY and CDR2 is SYGVKD. The CDR3 has 17 residues. CDR3 in amino acids: CAISFTGGGASNQPQHF. The CDR3, as DNA: TGTGCCATCAGTTTTACGGGGGGTGGGGCCAGCAATCAGCCCCAGCATTTT.

CDR3 residues: CASTRTLEEKLFF. DNA for the CDR3: TGTGCCAGTACCCGGACACTAGAGGAAAAACTGTTTTTT. The chain recombines TRBV19 with TRBJ1-4; D may be TRBD1 (5 bases). The CDR3 sequence is 13 residues long. V lost 7 bases, J lost 8 bases, and 14 bases lay in between. The germline V gene has CDR1 LNHDA and CDR2 SQIVND (reference sequence).

V is TRBV6-5 and J is TRBJ1-6; TRBD1 matches at 7 bases. Germline-derived CDR1 and CDR2 are MNHEY and SVGAGI. This CDR3 contains 13 residues. Losses at the gene ends were 11 bases for V and 8 bases for J; bases not matched to a gene: 9. CDR3 sequence: CAASQGGYSPLHF. Here the CDR3 DNA reads TGTGCCGCCTCTCAGGGGGGTTATTCACCCCTCCACTTT.

V is TRBV19 and J is TRBJ1-3; D is ambiguous. The germline CDR1 and CDR2 sequences are LNHDA and SQIVND (reference sequence). Trimming left V 3 bases short and J 4 bases short, with 4 bases between. The CDR3 extends over 12 amino acids. CDR3 bases: TGTGCCAGTAGTATGACCGGAAACACCATATATTTT. Translated: CASSMTGNTIYF.

The chain joins TRBV7-9 to TRBJ2-7; a weak D match, TRBD1 (6 bases). The CDR3 is 13 residues long. The V gene lost 0 bases and the J gene lost 3 bases, with 6 bases spanning the gap. CDR1 is SEHNR and CDR2 is FQNEAQ in the germline V gene (reference sequence). The CDR3 region is CASSLAQGYEQYF. The DNA of the CDR3 is TGTGCCAGCAGCTTAGCACAGGGCTACGAGCAGTACTTC.

The V call is TRBV7-9, the J call TRBJ2-7; 11 bases align to TRBD2. After removal of 5 bases from V and 7 bases from J, the junction contained 10 bases not matched to a gene. The CDR3 is made up of 15 amino acids. Germline V gives CDR1 SEHNR, CDR2 FQNEAQ (reference sequence). The CDR3 here is CASSAPGLAEREQYF. The CDR3 nucleotides read TGTGCCAGCAGCGCACCGGGACTAGCGGAAAGGGAGCAGTACTTC.

The V call is TRBV7-2, the J call TRBJ2-7; no clear D gene. This CDR3 has 11 residues. V was pared by 5 bases and J by 5 bases, with 7 bases between. CDR1 and CDR2 (germline): SGHTA, FQGNSA. DNA for the CDR3: TGTGCCAGCAGCATGCGGAACGAGCAGTACTTC. The encoded protein is CASSMRNEQYF.

V usage is TRBV5-4 and J usage is TRBJ1-2; no clear D gene. CDR1 SGHNT and CDR2 YYREEE come from the germline V gene (reference sequence). This CDR3 region has 13 residues. Trimming removed 2 bases at V and 1 base at J, with 6 bases between. The CDR3 coding sequence is TGTGCCAGCAGCTTCTCTCATAACTATGGCTACACCTTC. Amino acids: CASSFSHNYGYTF.